This T cell receptor (beta chain) was captured by sequencing in a study of blood T cell repertoires in COVID-19 (dated by TCRdb to 2018 to 2020). Background for the entire study: Collaborator samples came from the United States, Italy and Spain and covered acute and convalescent phases of COVID-19. The prospective study material was composed of cDNA or gDNA derived from T cells, B-cell-depleted T cells, or PBMCs. The dataset comprised deeply sampled blood TCRbeta repertoires from subjects exposed to, actively infected with, or recovered from COVID-19. The repertoires were made available in a free public database intended to serve as a resource for research on the immune response to SARS-CoV-2. The samples were drawn from two sources: the first 160 participants of the ongoing ImmuneRACE study, and fewer than 1,500 subjects contributed by 6 global collaborators. A de-identified subject ID, COVID-19 status, age in years and sex were almost always included in the sample metadata. Where HLA class I and class II types were available, the types were taken from metadata supplied by the sample provider, not from assay-based typing.

A remark on this clone: There is no known antigen for this receptor. The sample holds no much larger clone one base away, and base qualities are not on file.

The immunoSEQ Assay, a bias-controlled multiplex PCR, was used to amplify TCRbeta CDR3 regions from genomic DNA. The authors' analysis ran thus. The number of nucleated cells in each sample was estimated from the amplification of reference gene primers within the assay. Sequence reads were collapsed and filtered to measure the absolute abundance of every unique TCRbeta CDR3 rearrangement. For each sample, productive Simpson clonality was calculated as the square root of Simpson's diversity index over productive rearrangements. Not all clones reach the TCRdb copy of this immuneACCESS table, which keeps in-frame sequences only. Checked studies attribute under half of the gap to unresolved V genes and leave the rest unexplained. That table gives V, J and clone size, and the DNA gave D and trimming. The sample profile shows some 180,000 clones; roughly three quarters of them were found once. The ten largest clones represent roughly 14% of the sample.

In the prospective study, participants were roughly 18 to 89 years old, resided in 24 geographic areas of the United States, and were enrolled through a virtual design. In the prospective study, cohorts were assigned on the basis of participant-reported clinical history obtained from a screening survey and a study questionnaire. A participant counted as exposed if, within 2 weeks of entering the study, that participant had been in contact with someone who had a PCR-confirmed or clinician-diagnosed COVID-19 case. In the prospective study, whole blood, serum and a nasopharyngeal or oropharyngeal swab were collected from each participant by mobile phlebotomists. Additional blood draws and questionnaires over an approximately 2-month period could optionally be provided by prospective study participants. Before DNA extraction, prospective study blood samples were shipped either frozen or at room temperature.

Results the study describes overall, beyond this receptor: How much clinical and demographic metadata was included differed by source and by participant, and the metadata was provided uncurated.

The sequence came from a man in his sixties who had been exposed to COVID-19. Material for sequencing was PBMCs or T cells enriched from blood (not recorded which).

The CDR3 sequence is CASSHSPGLAVHNEQFF. The bases read TGTGCCAGTAGTCATTCCCCGGGACTAGCGGTCCACAATGAGCAGTTCTTC. The chain joins TRBV19 to TRBJ2-1; the central 11 bases match TRBD2. Trimming takes 5 bases off V and 5 bases off J; junction bases not matched to a gene: 11. The CDR3 numbers 17 residues from cysteine through phenylalanine. CDR3 DNA only is kept here, 51 bases in frame from base 1. The germline V gene (reference sequence) specifies LNHDA as CDR1 and SQIVND as CDR2.